This T cell receptor (beta chain) was found in a study of cytomegalovirus exposure and HLA in healthy donors. CDR3 length: 12 residues. CDR1 and CDR2 from the germline V gene are MGHRA and YSYEKL. In the case of this clone: A read error may account for a junction end that differs from germline.

PCR used 60 Vbeta primers and 13 Jbeta primers. The method was immunoSEQ multiplex PCR; TCRdb's version includes in-frame clones alone and lacks a portion of them. Altogether around 160,000 clones are present, just under 75% being singletons, with the ten largest covering 1.5% to 2%. Sequences were obtained from PBMCs. The sequence was obtained from a woman younger than 35 in good health and CMV-seronegative. This sequence joins TRBV4-1 and TRBJ2-1; D is uncertain. This chain's CDR3 is CASSHDYKEQFF. The DNA for the CDR3 is TGCGCCAGCAGCCATGATTACAAGGAGCAGTTCTTC.